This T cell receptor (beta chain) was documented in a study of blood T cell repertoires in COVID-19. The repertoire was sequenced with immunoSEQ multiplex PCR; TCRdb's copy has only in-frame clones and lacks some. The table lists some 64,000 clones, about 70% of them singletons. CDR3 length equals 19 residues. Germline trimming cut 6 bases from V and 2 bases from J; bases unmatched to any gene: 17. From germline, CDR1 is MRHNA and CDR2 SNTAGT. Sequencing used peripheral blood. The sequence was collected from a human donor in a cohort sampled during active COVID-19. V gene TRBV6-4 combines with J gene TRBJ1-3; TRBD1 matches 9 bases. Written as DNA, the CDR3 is TGTGCCAGCAGCGCTCTGGGGACAGGGTGTTTTGGGGCTGGAAACACCATATATTTT. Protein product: CASSALGTGCFGAGNTIYF.